This T cell receptor delta chain was sequenced for a study of γδ T cells in repeated Plasmodium falciparum infection. Study-level results: In Vdelta2-negative, largely Vdelta1+, gammadelta repertoires, repeated controlled infections appeared to drive clonal selection waves. Malian children's Vdelta2-negative repertoires appeared more expanded and less diverse than Australians'.

The CDR3 is made up of 21 amino acids. V dropped 1 base and J dropped 0 bases, with 27 bases sitting between them. From germline, CDR1 is TSWWSYY and CDR2 QGS. TCRdb made new clone calls on the multiplex PCR reads using CATT. The sample records roughly 93,000 delta-chain clones, roughly 1.4% being singletons. Vgamma9/Vdelta2+ and Vdelta2-negative gammadelta T cells were flow-sorted from PBMC for bulk sequencing. A word on this clone: Its antigen is undetermined.

The sample consisted of gamma-delta T cells from blood. The source of this sequence is a pool of human donors (malaria-infected and uninfected, not separated). V usage is TRDV1 and J usage is TRDJ1, with D possibly being TRDD3 (6 bases). TCRdb carries no J gene annotation; the J gene was assigned here by matching the DNA with germline. This CDR3 reads CALGERGLLWGSRRDTDKLIF. The CDR3 DNA reads TGTGCTCTTGGGGAACGGGGGTTACTATGGGGATCAAGGAGGGACACCGATAAACTCATCTTT.